One and the same sample provided the 5 T cell receptor beta chains below, sequenced in a study of Graves' ophthalmopathy and Graves' hyperthyroidism. As the template, RNA transcripts were used to amplify TCR beta CDR3 regions. First-round RT-PCR employed HTBI primers, with a second-round multiplex PCR after it. Via MiXCR, TCRdb re-called the multiplex PCR reads, giving one row per CDR3 protein. The table has a few hundred thousand distinct CDR3 sequences, roughly 21% seen once; the top ten hold approximately 3.2%. The source material was peripheral blood. These TCRs come from a woman aged 18-35 years with stable Graves' hyperthyroidism.

This clonotype was detected many times. The genes are TRBV7-9 and TRBJ2-2; 12 nucleotides line up with TRBD2. This CDR3 comprises 17 residues. Germline CDR1 SEHNR, CDR2 FQNEAQ (reference sequence). V gave up 1 base and J gave up 3 bases; unmatched junction bases: 3. CDR3 in DNA: TGTGCCAGCAGCTTAGGGACTAGCGGGATATACACCGGGGAGCTGTTTTTT. Translation: CASSLGTSGIYTGELFF.

This clonotype was picked up a small number of times. J is TRBJ1-6 and V is TRBV11-2; 7 nucleotides align to TRBD1. Germline V lookup: CDR1 SGHAT, CDR2 FQNNGV. The CDR3 runs 17 residues. V shed 7 bases, J shed 7 bases, and the junction held 16 bases outside the gene matches. CDR3: CASTTPRGRGLNSPLHF. The DNA of the CDR3 is TGTGCCAGCACCACTCCCAGAGGGAGGGGGCTCAATTCACCCCTCCACTTT.

This clonotype showed up many times. CDR3 in amino acids: CASSERVSYEQYF. CDR3 in DNA: TGTGCCAGCAGTGAAAGGGTATCCTACGAGCAGTACTTC. This sequence joins TRBV6-1 and TRBJ2-7; no reliable D call. The length of the CDR3 is 13 residues. Trimming shortened V by 2 bases and J by 1 base, and 6 bases separated the two germline ends. CDR1 is MNHNS, CDR2 SASEGT, per germline.

This clonotype was counted ten times or more. The chain is built from TRBV20-1 and TRBJ2-5, with D possibly TRBD1 on 5 matching bases. V was pared by 6 bases and J by 5 bases, with 16 bases between. Germline CDR1 and CDR2: DFQATT and SNEGSKA (reference sequence). This CDR3 spans 13 amino acids. In DNA, the CDR3 is TGCAGTGCCCACAGGATCCCTGGGGAGACCCAGTACTTC. Its protein is CSAHRIPGETQYF.

There are many counts of this clonotype. The chain has TRBV18 and TRBJ2-7; D possibly corresponds to TRBD1 (5 bases). This CDR3 has 12 residues. CDR1 is KGHSH, CDR2 LQKENI, per germline. Trimming removed 9 bases at V and 4 bases at J, with 13 bases between. Written as DNA, the CDR3 is TGTGCCAGTTCCGTCAGGGAATACGAGCAGTACTTC. Translating it yields CASSVREYEQYF.